The 9 T cell receptor beta chains given below trace back to one sample, sequenced in a study of T cell responses to AZD1222 COVID-19 vaccine (TCRdb year 2021). The method was the immunoSEQ multiplex PCR assay. Here the immuneACCESS table is served through TCRdb, limited to in-frame sequences with V and J called. Missing clones are a known gap in these copies; in checked studies unresolved V genes cover under half, and the rest lacks a known reason. A total of under 200,000 clones appear in this sample, over 85% of them only once. The ten largest clones take up about 3.6% of the sample. The time point label, as the study defines it: about 28 days (+/-7) after the second vaccine dose. This sample's treatment or condition label indicates: meningococcal conjugate vaccine given as trial control. The sample here was peripheral blood, taken 28 days after the second dose of the MenACWY control vaccine. Receptors originate from an adult who received the MenACWY meningococcal vaccine as a control.

This clone has more than one count but fewer than ten. The rearrangement links TRBV6-1 to TRBJ2-7; D call uncertain. Trimming removed 0 bases at V and 5 bases at J, with 11 bases between. CDR3 size: 14 residues. Germline values: CDR1 MNHNS, CDR2 SASEGT. The CDR3: CASSEARLINEQYF. Written as DNA, the CDR3 is TGTGCCAGCAGTGAAGCTCGGCTAATAAACGAGCAGTACTTC.

The chain is built from TRBV11-3 and TRBJ2-5, with 7 bases lining up with TRBD2. Per the germline V gene, CDR1 is SGHNT and CDR2 is YENEEA. The CDR3 has 15 amino acids. The J segment lost 6 bases and the V segment lost 5 bases, leaving 12 bases of the junction unmatched. CDR3 bases: TGTGCCAGCAGCCGCGGAGGGGCGGGACTAAAGACCCAGTACTTC. Translated: CASSRGGAGLKTQYF.

For the CDR3, the DNA is TGTGCCAGCAGCTTAGAGGACGGACGTGAAGCTTTCTTT. Translating it yields CASSLEDGREAFF. This chain uses TRBV7-3 with TRBJ1-1, with D unresolved. In germline, CDR1 is SGHTA, CDR2 FQGTGA. Trimming removed 2 bases from V and 7 bases from J, with 11 bases in between. The CDR3 runs 13 residues.

This clone was counted a single time. The rearrangement joins TRBV27 to TRBJ1-4, with D hard to call. Per the germline V gene, CDR1 is MNHEY and CDR2 is SMNVEV (reference sequence). The CDR3 loop spans 14 amino acids. The V end was cut by 3 bases, the J end by 2 bases, with 7 bases between. Here the CDR3 DNA reads TGTGCCAGCAGTTTCGGCACTACTAATGAAAAACTGTTTTTT. It translates to CASSFGTTNEKLFF.

The chain carries TRBV24-1 and TRBJ2-2; D could derive from TRBD1 or TRBD2 (6 bases each). The CDR3 consists of 15 residues. V shed 1 base and J shed 5 bases, with 10 bases lying between them. Germline CDR1 reads KGHDR; CDR2 reads SFDVKD. CDR3 sequence (DNA): TGTGCCACCAGTGATTTACAGGGAGGTACCGGGGAGCTGTTTTTT. Protein sequence: CATSDLQGGTGELFF.

This chain joins TRBV19 and TRBJ2-5; D not resolved. Trimming removed 6 bases from V and 0 bases from J, with 14 bases in between. The V gene's germline CDR1 is LNHDA and CDR2 SQIVND (reference sequence). This CDR3 has 15 amino acids. The CDR3 loop reads CASSPMWGNQETQYF. Here the CDR3 DNA reads TGTGCCAGTAGCCCCATGTGGGGTAACCAAGAGACCCAGTACTTC.

The V gene is TRBV4-1, the J gene TRBJ1-5, with D uncertain. This CDR3 spans 17 amino acids. Trimming pared 0 bases from V and 0 bases from J, leaving 12 bases between. CDR1 MGHRA and CDR2 YSYEKL come from the germline V gene. In nucleotides, the CDR3 is TGCGCCAGCAGCCAAGAGTTGTCAGACTATAGCAATCAGCCCCAGCATTTT. The encoded protein is CASSQELSDYSNQPQHF.

The chain joins TRBV6-2 or TRBV6-3 to TRBJ1-2; D not certain. Trimming cost V 5 bases and J 8 bases, with 12 bases left between them. Germline CDR1 reads MNHEY; CDR2 reads SVGEGT. This CDR3 is 12 amino acids long. CDR3 in amino acids: CASSALVSGYTF. The CDR3, as DNA: TGTGCCAGCAGTGCTCTCGTGAGCGGCTACACCTTC.

The chain recombines TRBV7-9 with TRBJ1-1; D not resolved. Germline CDR1 and CDR2: SEHNR and FQNEAQ (reference sequence). V was pared by 5 bases and J by 1 base, with 14 bases between. There are 15 residues in the CDR3. The DNA for the CDR3 is TGTGCCAGCAGCCCTCTCATGGCAGGGAACACTGAAGCTTTCTTT. Protein product: CASSPLMAGNTEAFF.